The 32 T cell receptor beta chains reported below all come from one sample, sequenced in a study of early T cells in non-severe SARS-CoV-2 infection. In TCRdb, the 5' RACE reads were re-called with MiXCR into one record per CDR3 protein. The data contain around 80,000 distinct CDR3 sequences, around 10% of them singletons. This specimen consisted of whole blood, obtained at baseline. These receptors originate from an adult who was a healthcare worker with PCR-confirmed SARS-CoV-2 infection or an uninfected control (not recorded which).

This clonotype was seen many times. This chain joins TRBV5-1 and TRBJ1-6; tentatively, D is TRBD1 (6 bases). V lost 4 bases and J 6 bases, leaving 11 bases between the germline ends. CDR3 size: 14 residues. CDR1 SGHRS and CDR2 YFSETQ come from the germline V gene. For the CDR3, the DNA is TGCGCCAGCAGCCCTGGGGGGGCTAATTCACCCCTCCACTTT. As protein: CASSPGGANSPLHF.

This clonotype was picked up a small number of times. V gene TRBV29-1 combines with J gene TRBJ1-2; D gene unclear. V was trimmed by 6 bases and J by 0 bases, leaving 11 bases between them. CDR3 length: 13 amino acids. Germline V gene lookup returns CDR1 SQVTM and CDR2 ANQGSEA. The DNA of the CDR3 is TGCAGCGTGGCGGCCTCAGCTAACTATGGCTACACCTTC. Its translation: CSVAASANYGYTF.

This clonotype was recorded at least ten times. The chain has TRBV5-1 and TRBJ1-1; 7 positions agree with TRBD1. The germline V gene encodes CDR1 SGHRS and CDR2 YFSETQ. CDR3 length equals 15 residues. V lost 2 bases, J lost 1 base, and 5 bases stayed unmatched. DNA of the CDR3: TGCGCCAGCAGCTTCGGTGGGACAGCGAACACTGAAGCTTTCTTT. Translating gives CASSFGGTANTEAFF.

Remarks on this clonotype: This could be a read error, since a much larger clone is one nucleotide away. The V and J genes are TRBV5-1 and TRBJ2-1, with no clear D. The CDR3 has 14 residues. V lost 4 bases and J lost 15, with 23 bases in between. The germline CDR1 and CDR2 sequences are SGHRS and YFSETQ. The DNA of the CDR3 is TGCGCCAGCAGCCTGTCCAGCTCGGGCGACACGTTGTTCTTC. Amino acid sequence: CASSLSSSGDTLFF.

This clonotype was recorded only once. The V call is TRBV2, the J call TRBJ1-1; TRBD1 agrees at 7 bases. The J segment lost 4 bases and the V segment lost 4 bases, leaving 9 bases of the junction unmatched. Germline CDR1 reads SNHLY; CDR2 reads FYNNEI. This CDR3 comprises 15 residues. This CDR3 reads CASSGDRAAGTEAFF. CDR3 DNA: TGTGCCAGCAGTGGAGACAGGGCGGCTGGCACTGAAGCTTTCTTT.

This clonotype has a handful of counts. The V call is TRBV18, the J call TRBJ1-3; D might be TRBD1 (6 bases). V dropped 2 bases and J dropped 8 bases, with 13 bases sitting between them. The V gene's germline CDR1 is KGHSH and CDR2 LQKENI. This CDR3 is built from 14 residues. The CDR3 reads CASSPSGVGDTIYF. CDR3 in DNA: TGTGCCAGCTCACCATCAGGGGTCGGAGACACCATATATTTT. The full variable domain, completed using reference TRBV18 and TRBJ1-3, is NAGVMQNPRHLVRRRGQEARLRCSPMKGHSHVYWYRQLPEEGLKFMVYLQKENIIDESGMPKERFSAEFPKEGPSILRIQQVVRGDSAAYFCASSPSGVGDTIYFGEGSWLTVV.

This clonotype was seen a few times. The rearrangement joins TRBV4-3 to TRBJ2-3, with a tentative D call TRBD2 (6 bases). The CDR3 has 16 residues. The germline V gene has CDR1 LGHNA and CDR2 YSLEER. The V and J ends lost 0 bases and 4 bases respectively, with 14 bases between them. The CDR3 DNA follows: TGCGCCAGCAGCCAAGATCCGGATCTAGCGTCAGATACGCAGTATTTT. It codes for CASSQDPDLASDTQYF.

This clonotype showed up many times. The rearrangement uses TRBV10-3 and TRBJ1-3; D is undetermined. The CDR3 runs to 15 residues. With 7 bases removed from V and 0 bases from J, the gap between germline ends came to 13 bases. CDR1 is ENHRY and CDR2 is SYGVKD in the germline V gene. In nucleotides, the CDR3 is TGTGCCATCAATGTTGGTCCGAACTCTGGAAACACCATATATTTT. Translating it yields CAINVGPNSGNTIYF.

This clonotype was found a few times. The chain employs TRBV29-1 and TRBJ1-1, with D perhaps matching TRBD1 (5 bases). CDR3 length: 17 residues. Germline assignment: CDR1 SQVTM and CDR2 ANQGSEA. The V and J ends lost 4 bases and 0 bases respectively, with 21 bases between them. CDR3 in DNA: TGCAGCGTTGCCCCGTCTTTAGGACAAAGCATGAACACTGAAGCTTTCTTT. It yields the protein CSVAPSLGQSMNTEAFF.

This chain connects TRBV4-1 to TRBJ2-6; no firm D call. Trimming took 4 bases from V and 0 from J, leaving 13 bases between them. Germline V gene sequence: CDR1 MGHRA, CDR2 YSYEKL. CDR3 length: 17 amino acids. CDR3 DNA: TGCGCCAGCAGCCGAACTAACCAATTCTCTGGGGCCAACGTCCTGACTTTC. It translates to CASSRTNQFSGANVLTF.

Ten or more counts support this clonotype. The V and J genes are TRBV11-2 and TRBJ1-5; TRBD1 matches at 11 bases. V lost 5 bases to trimming and J lost 6 bases; unmatched junction nucleotides: 6. The germline gives CDR1 SGHAT, CDR2 FQNNGV. This CDR3 spans 15 amino acids. The CDR3 sequence is CASSDRTGGGQPQHF. The CDR3 nucleotides are TGTGCCAGCAGCGACCGGACAGGGGGCGGTCAGCCCCAGCATTTT.

This clonotype came up many times. The V and J genes are TRBV9 and TRBJ2-1; tentatively, D is TRBD2 (5 bases). Germline-derived CDR1 and CDR2 are SGDLS and YYNGEE. The CDR3 spans 15 residues. Deletions cut 4 bases from V and 4 bases from J, with 15 bases between. CDR3 sequence reads: CASSSVTTSYNEQFF. The CDR3, as DNA: TGTGCCAGCAGCTCCGTCACAACTAGTTACAATGAGCAGTTCTTC. The full variable domain, its missing parts supplied by reference TRBV9 and TRBJ2-1, is DSGVTQTPKHLITATGQRVTLRCSPRSGDLSVYWYQQSLDQGLQFLIQYYNGEERAKGNILERFSAQQFPDLHSELNLSSLELGDSALYFCASSSVTTSYNEQFFGPGTRLTVL.

This clonotype was found many times. This CDR3 reads CASSQVGREETQYF. The CDR3 nucleotides read TGCGCCAGCAGCCAAGTTGGCAGAGAAGAGACCCAGTACTTC. The chain uses TRBV4-1 and TRBJ2-5; D not certain. Germline loops: CDR1 MGHRA, CDR2 YSYEKL. The CDR3 has 14 amino acids. Trimming removed 1 base at V and 3 bases at J, with 9 bases between.

The chain recombines TRBV5-1 with TRBJ2-5; D possibly corresponds to TRBD2 (6 bases). The CDR3 runs 12 residues. Germline values: CDR1 SGHRS, CDR2 YFSETQ. Trimming removed 3 bases from V and 4 bases from J, with 7 bases in between. CDR3 sequence reads: CASSSEGETQYF. The CDR3 DNA reads as TGCGCCAGCAGCTCGGAGGGAGAGACCCAGTACTTC.

The rearrangement links TRBV18 to TRBJ2-5, with D unresolved. V was cut by 0 bases and J by 1 base, with 3 bases left in between. The CDR3 runs to 13 residues. Looked up from germline, CDR1 is KGHSH and CDR2 is LQKENI. The CDR3 DNA is TGTGCCAGCTCACCACCCCCCCAAGAGACCCAGTACTTC. Amino acid sequence: CASSPPPQETQYF. The variable domain in full, with the rest retrieved from reference TRBV18 and TRBJ2-5, is NAGVMQNPRHLVRRRGQEARLRCSPMKGHSHVYWYRQLPEEGLKFMVYLQKENIIDESGMPKERFSAEFPKEGPSILRIQQVVRGDSAAYFCASSPPPQETQYFGPGTRLLVL.

This clonotype has a count of ten or more. V gene TRBV6-1 combines with J gene TRBJ2-5; D may correspond to TRBD1 or TRBD2 (6 bases each). CDR3 length: 14 residues. Trimming removed 8 bases from V and 0 bases from J, with 13 bases in between. Looked up from germline, CDR1 is MNHNS and CDR2 is SASEGT. The CDR3 here is CASCRGANQETQYF. The CDR3 DNA is TGTGCCAGCTGTAGGGGGGCAAACCAAGAGACCCAGTACTTC.

This clonotype has a count of ten or more. The gene calls are TRBV6-1 and TRBJ1-3, with D maybe TRBD1 (5 bases). Per the germline V gene, CDR1 is MNHNS and CDR2 is SASEGT. The CDR3 loop spans 15 amino acids. V lost 6 bases and J 6 bases, leaving 18 bases between the germline ends. The CDR3 DNA reads TGTGCCAGCAGGGGGACTCCGGACGGACCAAACACCATATATTTT. It is translated as CASRGTPDGPNTIYF.

As concerns this clonotype: This may be a read error, as it is one base from a much larger clone. This chain joins TRBV6-2 or TRBV6-3 and TRBJ1-2; D might be TRBD1 (6 bases). Per the germline V gene, CDR1 is MNHEY and CDR2 is SVGEGT. The CDR3 is 16 amino acids. CDR3 loop: CAGSTMAGAEYYGYTF. CDR3 DNA sequence: TGTGCCGGCAGCACCATGGCGGGGGCGGAATACTATGGCTACACCTTC.

This clonotype was detected a few times. The gene calls are TRBV7-6 and TRBJ1-1, with TRBD1 as a possible D gene (5 bases). From germline, CDR1 is SGHVS and CDR2 FNYEAQ. The V and J ends lost 1 base and 3 bases respectively, with 15 bases between them. This CDR3 is 16 amino acids long. CDR3 sequence reads: CASSLGVGAGHTEAFF. The DNA for the CDR3 is TGTGCCAGCAGCTTAGGGGTTGGGGCAGGGCACACTGAAGCTTTCTTT. Supplemented by reference TRBV7-6 and TRBJ1-1, the full variable domain reads GAGVSQSPRYKVTKRGQDVALRCDPISGHVSLYWYRQALGQGPEFLTYFNYEAQQDKSGLPNDRFSAERPEGSISTLTIQRTEQRDSAMYRCASSLGVGAGHTEAFFGQGTRLTVV.

This clonotype has ten or more counts. The J gene is TRBJ1-5, the V gene TRBV12-3 or TRBV12-4, with D maybe TRBD1 (5 bases). The CDR3 consists of 13 residues. Trimming removed 3 bases from V and 5 bases from J, with 8 bases in between. CDR3 coding DNA: TGTGCCAGCAGTTTTGGGGCAGATCAGCCCCAGCATTTT. Residues: CASSFGADQPQHF.

J is TRBJ2-1 and V is TRBV7-8; D remains ambiguous. The ends were cut back, 3 bases at V and 0 bases at J, with 9 bases in the middle. Germline values: CDR1 SGHVS, CDR2 FQNEAQ. The CDR3 sequence is 15 residues long. The CDR3 reads CASSFGPSSYNEQFF. DNA of the CDR3: TGTGCCAGCAGCTTTGGGCCAAGCTCCTACAATGAGCAGTTCTTC.

The sample holds many counts of this clonotype. The gene calls are TRBV7-9 and TRBJ2-5; TRBD2 agrees at 7 bases. After removal of 3 bases from V and 5 bases from J, the junction contained 6 bases not matched to a gene. CDR1 and CDR2 (germline): SEHNR, FQNEAQ (reference sequence). The CDR3 totals 14 residues. As DNA, the CDR3 is TGTGCCAGCAGCTTCATCGGGGGGAGTGAGACCCAGTACTTC. It translates to CASSFIGGSETQYF.

This clonotype appeared a few times. This chain connects TRBV29-1 to TRBJ1-1; weak D call: TRBD1 (5 bases). Trimming shortened V by 4 bases and J by 5 bases, and 8 bases separated the two germline ends. CDR3 length: 11 residues. Per the germline V gene, CDR1 is SQVTM and CDR2 is ANQGSEA. The CDR3 is CSVARETEAFF. The CDR3 DNA sequence: TGCAGCGTTGCCAGGGAAACTGAAGCTTTCTTT.

The V and J genes are TRBV20-1 and TRBJ2-7, with a weak D call TRBD2 (6 bases). The CDR3 spans 14 residues. V was shortened by 4 bases and J by 6 bases, with 19 bases between the two germline ends. Germline V gene sequence: CDR1 DFQATT, CDR2 SNEGSKA (reference sequence). The CDR3 region is CSATTPRDPSEQYF. The CDR3 DNA reads TGCAGTGCTACTACCCCGCGGGATCCCAGCGAGCAGTACTTC.

This clonotype came up many times. This chain links TRBV29-1 with TRBJ2-6; D remains ambiguous. V lost 2 bases, J lost 4 bases, and 18 bases lay in between. Germline V gives CDR1 SQVTM, CDR2 ANQGSEA. The CDR3 consists of 17 residues. Here the CDR3 DNA reads TGCAGCGTTGAACCCGCCGTCGGACCCTCCGGGGCCAACGTCCTGACTTTC. Encoded protein: CSVEPAVGPSGANVLTF. Variable domain in full (rest from reference TRBV29-1 and TRBJ2-6): SAVISQKPSRDICQRGTSLTIQCQVDSQVTMMFWYRQQPGQSLTLIATANQGSEATYESGFVIDKFPISRPNLTFSTLTVSNMSPEDSSIYLCSVEPAVGPSGANVLTFGAGSRLTVL.

The table lists this clonotype with a few counts. This rearrangement joins TRBV6-1 to TRBJ1-1; 7 nucleotides match TRBD1. Looked up from germline, CDR1 is MNHNS and CDR2 is SASEGT. V was clipped by 1 base and J by 2 bases; unmatched bases: 1. The CDR3 runs to 14 residues. CDR3 nucleotide sequence: TGTGCCAGCAGTGAAGAGGGGGCAAACACTGAAGCTTTCTTT. It encodes CASSEEGANTEAFF.

This clonotype has a count of ten or more. The chain recombines TRBV18 with TRBJ2-5; no reliable D call. The CDR3 totals 11 residues. CDR1 is KGHSH and CDR2 is LQKENI in the germline V gene. The V end lost 3 bases, the J end lost 4 bases, and 3 bases lay between the germline ends. The CDR3 region is CASSPIETQYF. CDR3 DNA: TGTGCCAGCTCACCCATAGAGACCCAGTACTTC.

This clonotype showed up many times. The rearrangement uses TRBV12-3 or TRBV12-4 and TRBJ2-1; 8 bases line up with TRBD1. Trimming cost V 5 bases and J 10 bases; bases outside gene matches: 4. The CDR3 is made up of 12 amino acids. The CDR3 loop is CASSQGAGEQFF. The CDR3 region has the DNA TGTGCCAGCAGTCAGGGGGCGGGGGAGCAGTTCTTC.

V usage is TRBV4-1 and J usage is TRBJ2-5, with D unclear. This CDR3 contains 14 residues. Trimming removed 1 base from V and 1 base from J, with 7 bases in between. The germline V gene has CDR1 MGHRA and CDR2 YSYEKL. The CDR3 coding sequence is TGCGCCAGCAGCCAAGTATCCTTCCAAGAGACCCAGTACTTC. Translating gives CASSQVSFQETQYF.

CDR3 sequence: CSVELGQGIGGYTF. DNA of the CDR3: TGCAGCGTTGAACTGGGACAGGGCATAGGTGGCTACACCTTC. The chain employs TRBV29-1 and TRBJ1-2; 9 nucleotides line up with TRBD1. The CDR3 covers 14 residues. V lost 2 bases and J lost 7; bases outside the gene matches: 8. Germline lookup yields CDR1 SQVTM and CDR2 ANQGSEA.

At least ten counts were recorded for this clonotype. V usage is TRBV6-2 or TRBV6-3 and J usage is TRBJ2-3; 8 bases fit TRBD1. V shed 10 bases, J shed 0 bases, and the junction held 18 bases outside the gene matches. Germline V gene data show CDR1 as MNHEY and CDR2 as SVGEGT. This CDR3 spans 18 amino acids. This chain's CDR3 is CATTLGGQVPVSTDTQYF. The CDR3 bases are TGTGCCACCACCCTCGGGGGACAGGTCCCAGTAAGCACAGATACGCAGTATTTT.

This clonotype was observed a few times. The V and J genes are TRBV11-2 and TRBJ1-2, with D possibly being TRBD1 (5 bases). Per the germline V gene, CDR1 is SGHAT and CDR2 is FQNNGV. The CDR3 is 15 residues long. V was trimmed by 1 base and J by 7 bases, leaving 16 bases between them. CDR3 amino acids: CASSLGHQLRGGYTF. The CDR3 nucleotides are TGTGCCAGCAGCTTAGGACACCAATTGAGGGGTGGCTACACCTTC. Full variable domain (rest looked up from reference TRBV11-2 and TRBJ1-2): EAGVAQSPRYKIIEKRQSVAFWCNPISGHATLYWYQQILGQGPKLLIQFQNNGVVDDSQLPKDRFSAERLKGVDSTLKIQPAKLEDSAVYLCASSLGHQLRGGYTFGSGTRLTVV.